Listed here are 15 T cell receptor beta chains from one sample, sequenced in a study of blood T cell repertoires in COVID-19. Sequenced by immunoSEQ multiplex PCR; TCRdb stores in-frame clones only, minus some. The data show tens of thousands of clones, with approximately 90% seen just once and roughly 15% held by the top ten. The sample was peripheral blood. Every receptor here comes from a man older than 75 with acute or convalescent COVID-19.

This chain connects TRBV7-2 to TRBJ2-5, with 7 bases fitting TRBD1. The CDR3 has 14 amino acids. The V and J ends lost 4 bases and 2 bases, in that order; junction bases with no gene match: 4. Germline CDR1 is SGHTA and CDR2 is FQGNSA. The chain's CDR3 is CASSSRDRQETQYF. The CDR3 DNA follows: TGTGCCAGCAGCTCTAGGGACAGACAAGAGACCCAGTACTTC.

The CDR3 region is CASRGQRGLNEQFF. DNA of the CDR3: TGTGCCAGCCGCGGACAGAGGGGTCTCAATGAGCAGTTCTTC. This sequence joins TRBV28 and TRBJ2-1, with a weak D call TRBD1 (6 bases). The V end was cut by 8 bases, the J end by 6 bases, with 17 bases between. Germline values: CDR1 MDHEN, CDR2 SYDVKM. The CDR3 loop spans 14 amino acids. The full variable domain, with the rest looked up from reference TRBV28 and TRBJ2-1, is DVKVTQSSRYLVKRTGEKVFLECVQDMDHENMFWYRQDPGLGLRLIYFSYDVKMKEKGDIPEGYSVSREKKERFSLILESASTNQTSMYLCASRGQRGLNEQFFGPGTRLTVL.

This chain uses TRBV7-2 with TRBJ2-3; TRBD2 agrees at 9 bases. Germline V gives CDR1 SGHTA, CDR2 FQGNSA. The V and J ends lost 8 bases and 4 bases, in that order; junction bases with no gene match: 10. The CDR3 has 15 amino acids. CDR3 in amino acids: CASGWRGGLSDTQYF. CDR3 nucleotides: TGTGCCAGCGGATGGCGGGGGGGCTTGTCAGATACGCAGTATTTT.

The rearrangement joins TRBV5-1 to TRBJ2-1; the D is unclear. Germline V CDR1 and CDR2: SGHRS, YFSETQ. V lost 0 bases and J 1 base, leaving 8 bases between the germline ends. The CDR3 extends over 15 amino acids. CDR3 residues: CASSLGQASYNEQFF. As DNA, the CDR3 is TGCGCCAGCAGCTTGGGTCAGGCATCCTACAATGAGCAGTTCTTC.

Written as DNA, the CDR3 is TGTGCCTGGACGGGGACAGGGCTCTATGGCTACACCTTC. This encodes CAWTGTGLYGYTF. The chain employs TRBV30 and TRBJ1-2, with 9 bases matching TRBD1. The V segment lost 4 bases and the J segment 4 bases; nucleotides outside the gene matches: 4. From germline, CDR1 is GTSNPN and CDR2 SVGIG (reference sequence). CDR3 size: 13 residues.

This chain uses TRBV14 with TRBJ1-2; D unresolved. V lost 0 bases and J lost 2, with 4 bases in between. CDR3 length equals 13 residues. Per the germline V gene, CDR1 is SGHDN and CDR2 is FVKESK. The DNA for the CDR3 is TGTGCCAGCAGCCAAGACCAGAACTATGGCTACACCTTC. As protein: CASSQDQNYGYTF.

This chain links TRBV19 with TRBJ1-1, with TRBD1 matching 9 bases. V was pared by 6 bases and J by 4 bases, with 6 bases of the junction left unmatched. CDR1 and CDR2 (germline): LNHDA, SQIVND (reference sequence). The CDR3 runs to 14 residues. The CDR3 region has the DNA TGTGCCAGTAGGGTACCGGGACAGGGCACTGAAGCTTTCTTT. This encodes CASRVPGQGTEAFF.

This chain connects TRBV28 to TRBJ1-5, with D maybe TRBD1 (5 bases). CDR3 length: 14 residues. V was shortened by 7 bases and J by 1 base, with 11 bases between the two germline ends. Germline loops: CDR1 MDHEN, CDR2 SYDVKM. For the CDR3, the DNA is TGTGCCAGCACTCGGGGGGGAAGCAATCAGCCCCAGCATTTT. Translation: CASTRGGSNQPQHF.

This clone was detected only a few times. This chain connects TRBV28 to TRBJ2-2, with 7 bases fitting TRBD2. CDR1 MDHEN and CDR2 SYDVKM come from the germline V gene. Germline trimming cut 5 bases from V and 2 bases from J; bases unmatched to any gene: 8. The CDR3 length is 16 residues. The CDR3 spells CASSPILTSNTGELFF. CDR3 coding DNA: TGTGCCAGCAGTCCCATCCTGACTAGCAACACCGGGGAGCTGTTTTTT.

There are a few counts of this clone. CDR3 DNA: TGTGCCAGCAGCCCCCGGACAGGGGGCAATCAGCCCCAGCATTTT. Translating gives CASSPRTGGNQPQHF. The chain uses TRBV27 and TRBJ1-5, with TRBD1 matching over 9 bases. This CDR3 is built from 15 residues. Trimming took 6 bases from V and 2 from J; bases not matched to a gene: 5. CDR1 is MNHEY and CDR2 is SMNVEV in the germline V gene (reference sequence).

This clone was found once. The chain has TRBV27 and TRBJ1-2; a weak D match, TRBD1 (5 bases). This CDR3 spans 14 amino acids. CDR1 and CDR2 from the germline V gene are MNHEY and SMNVEV (reference sequence). Trimming removed 6 bases from V and 6 bases from J, with 17 bases in between. CDR3 in amino acids: CASSSYRGGDGYTF. The CDR3 DNA follows: TGTGCCAGCAGCTCCTACCGGGGGGGGGATGGCTACACCTTC.

V and J are TRBV19 and TRBJ1-6; a weak D match, TRBD1 (6 bases). CDR1 is LNHDA and CDR2 is SQIVND in the germline V gene (reference sequence). The CDR3 loop spans 14 amino acids. Deletions cut 3 bases from V and 7 bases from J, with 10 bases between. In nucleotides, the CDR3 is TGTGCCAGTAGTATGAGGACAGAAAATTCACCCCTCCACTTT. It codes for CASSMRTENSPLHF. Based on the CDR3 plus reference TRBV19 and TRBJ1-6, the full variable domain is DGGITQSPKYLFRKEGQNVTLSCEQNLNHDAMYWYRQDPGQGLRLIYYSQIVNDFQKGDIAEGYSVSREKKESFPLTVTSAQKNPTAFYLCASSMRTENSPLHFGNGTRLTVT.

The chain couples TRBV29-1 to TRBJ2-3, with 7 positions matching TRBD2. The CDR3 sequence is 14 residues long. Germline-derived CDR1 and CDR2 are SQVTM and ANQGSEA. Trimming removed 3 bases from V and 0 bases from J; junction bases left unmatched: 3. CDR3 loop: CSVDAGDSTDTQYF. The DNA of the CDR3 is TGCAGCGTTGACGCGGGGGACAGCACAGATACGCAGTATTTT.

The V and J genes are TRBV18 and TRBJ2-1; TRBD1 is a possible D gene (6 bases). CDR3 length: 14 amino acids. From germline, CDR1 is KGHSH and CDR2 LQKENI. Trimming took 6 bases from V and 0 from J, leaving 9 bases between them. CDR3 in amino acids: CASSLDSSYNEQFF. As DNA, the CDR3 is TGTGCCAGCTCTCTGGACAGCTCCTACAATGAGCAGTTCTTC.

The chain links TRBV19 to TRBJ1-3; TRBD1 might be the D (6 bases). Germline V gene data show CDR1 as LNHDA and CDR2 as SQIVND (reference sequence). Trimming removed 6 bases from V and 0 bases from J, with 9 bases in between. The CDR3 contains 14 residues. In nucleotides, the CDR3 is TGTGCCAGTAGAGGACAGCACTCTGGAAACACCATATATTTT. Translating it yields CASRGQHSGNTIYF.